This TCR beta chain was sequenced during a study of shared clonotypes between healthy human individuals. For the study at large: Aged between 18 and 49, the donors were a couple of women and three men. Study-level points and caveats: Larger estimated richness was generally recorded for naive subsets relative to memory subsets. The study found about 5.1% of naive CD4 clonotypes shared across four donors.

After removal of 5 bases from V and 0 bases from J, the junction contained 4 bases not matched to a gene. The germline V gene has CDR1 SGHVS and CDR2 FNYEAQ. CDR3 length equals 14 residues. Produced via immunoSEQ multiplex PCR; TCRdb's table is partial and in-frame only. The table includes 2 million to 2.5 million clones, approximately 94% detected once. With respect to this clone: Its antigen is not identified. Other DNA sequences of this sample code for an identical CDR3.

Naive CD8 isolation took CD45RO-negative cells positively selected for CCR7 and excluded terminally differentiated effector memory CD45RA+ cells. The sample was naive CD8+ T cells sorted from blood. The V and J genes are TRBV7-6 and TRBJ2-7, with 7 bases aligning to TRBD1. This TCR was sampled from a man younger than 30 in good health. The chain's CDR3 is CASSLGGNSYEQYF. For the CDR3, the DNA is TGTGCCAGCAGCCTAGGGGGCAACTCCTACGAGCAGTACTTC.